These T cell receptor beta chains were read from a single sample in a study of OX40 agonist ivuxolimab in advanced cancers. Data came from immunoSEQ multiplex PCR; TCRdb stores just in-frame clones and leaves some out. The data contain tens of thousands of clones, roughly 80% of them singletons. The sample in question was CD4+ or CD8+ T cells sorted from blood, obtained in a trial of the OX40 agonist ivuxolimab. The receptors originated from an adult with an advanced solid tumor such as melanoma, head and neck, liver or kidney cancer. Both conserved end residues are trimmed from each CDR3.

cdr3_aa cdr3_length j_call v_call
ASSRDPPVPDTQY 13 TRBJ2-3 TRBV6-6
ASSPQDGGHYEQY 13 TRBJ2-7 TRBV28
ASSLGSRGEKLF 12 TRBJ1-4 TRBV5-1
AFPSELKRGEAF 12 TRBJ1-1 TRBV30
ASSSYRTGEVSNQPQH 16 TRBJ1-5 TRBV5-6
ASSFRTSGVWDTQY 14 TRBJ2-3 TRBV5-1
ASSEAITGARDTGELF 16 TRBJ2-2 TRBV25-1
ASSPTGESSYEQY 13 TRBJ2-7 TRBV7-2
ASGLGGALGGYT 12 TRBJ1-2 TRBV12-5
ASSQGPQGAGANVLT 15 TRBJ2-6 TRBV4-2
ASREGGSNEKLF 12 TRBJ1-4 TRBV7-9
ASSTSSDPSNEQF 13 TRBJ2-1 TRBV7-7